The 24 T cell receptor beta chains below all came from one sample that was sequenced in a study of cytomegalovirus exposure and HLA in healthy donors. Assay: immunoSEQ multiplex PCR; the TCRdb copy retains only in-frame clones and omits some. Among 150,000 to 200,000 clones listed, roughly 77% were seen once. The source material was PBMCs. Receptor source: a woman under 40 in good health and CMV-seronegative.

The chain joins TRBV30 to TRBJ2-1; 10 nucleotides align to TRBD1. CDR3 length: 14 amino acids. The germline CDR1 and CDR2 sequences are GTSNPN and SVGIG (reference sequence). V trimming: 3 bases; J trimming: 6 bases; junction bases outside the gene matches: 5. Here the CDR3 DNA reads TGTGCCTGGAGAGACAGGGGGCGGGTCAATGAGCAGTTCTTC. Encoded protein: CAWRDRGRVNEQFF. The full variable domain, in which reference TRBV30 and TRBJ2-1 provide the parts outside the CDR3, is SQTIHQWPATLVQPVGSPLSLECTVEGTSNPNLYWYRQAAGRGLQLLFYSVGIGQISSEVPQNLSASRPQDRQFILSSKKLLLSDSGFYLCAWRDRGRVNEQFFGPGTRLTVL.

The rearrangement uses TRBV27 and TRBJ2-3; D is possibly TRBD2 (6 bases). Trimming removed 6 bases from V and 1 base from J, with 8 bases in between. Looked up from germline, CDR1 is MNHEY and CDR2 is SMNVEV (reference sequence). The CDR3 extends over 13 amino acids. The CDR3 loop reads CASSRLGTDTQYF. DNA for the CDR3: TGTGCCAGCAGCCGACTAGGCACAGATACGCAGTATTTT.

The chain carries TRBV5-1 and TRBJ1-3, with 8 nucleotides matching TRBD1. Looked up from germline, CDR1 is SGHRS and CDR2 is YFSETQ. The V gene end was trimmed by 2 bases and the J gene end by 2 bases; junction bases not matched to a gene: 9. This CDR3 region has 17 residues. The CDR3: CASSFSFQGAPGNTIYF. Written as DNA, the CDR3 is TGCGCCAGCAGCTTCTCTTTTCAGGGGGCGCCTGGAAACACCATATATTTT.

The chain links TRBV30 to TRBJ1-3; unclear D gene. The V end lost 1 base, the J end lost 4 bases, and 14 bases lay between the germline ends. Germline V CDR1 and CDR2: GTSNPN, SVGIG (reference sequence). The CDR3 loop spans 15 amino acids. As DNA, the CDR3 is TGTGCCTGGAGTGATGAAACCACCCGGGGAAACACCATATATTTT. This codes for CAWSDETTRGNTIYF.

The rearrangement uses TRBV29-1 and TRBJ1-1, with a tentative D call TRBD1 (5 bases). Germline-derived CDR1 and CDR2 are SQVTM and ANQGSEA. CDR3 length equals 12 residues. With 7 bases removed from V and 0 bases from J, the gap between germline ends came to 9 bases. The CDR3 is CSGGWVNTEAFF. CDR3 DNA: TGCAGCGGGGGCTGGGTGAACACTGAAGCTTTCTTT.

The rearrangement uses TRBV5-4 and TRBJ1-2; 8 bases match TRBD1. The CDR3 spans 15 residues. Germline CDR1 SGHNT, CDR2 YYREEE (reference sequence). After removal of 0 bases from V and 8 bases from J, the junction contained 9 bases not matched to a gene. CDR3 amino acids: CASSLALSTGEGYTF. The CDR3 DNA sequence: TGTGCCAGCAGCTTGGCCTTATCGACAGGGGAAGGCTACACCTTC. Combining the CDR3 with reference TRBV5-4 and TRBJ1-2 gives the whole variable domain ETGVTQSPTHLIKTRGQQVTLRCSSQSGHNTVSWYQQALGQGPQFIFQYYREEENGRGNFPPRFSGLQFPNYSSELNVNALELDDSALYLCASSLALSTGEGYTFGSGTRLTVV.

This clone was observed once. The genes are TRBV12-2 and TRBJ2-4; TRBD2 is taken as the D call from the table, unchecked against the DNA. TRBV12-2 is a recognized pseudogene. The length of the CDR3 is 11 residues. This CDR3 reads CASRLEGIQYF. CDR3 sequence (DNA): TGTGCAAGTCGCCTCGAGGGCATTCAGTACTTC.

This clone has more than one count but fewer than ten. The chain uses TRBV28 and TRBJ1-6; D perhaps matches TRBD1 (6 bases). V lost 6 bases to trimming and J lost 0 bases, with 15 bases between them. The V gene's germline CDR1 is MDHEN and CDR2 SYDVKM. The CDR3 loop spans 17 amino acids. The DNA for the CDR3 is TGTGCCAGCAGGCCGGGGGGCTCCAGCTCCTATAATTCACCCCTCCACTTT. Amino acid sequence: CASRPGGSSSYNSPLHF.

This clone has just one count. The genes are TRBV29-1 and TRBJ2-7; TRBD1 matches at 8 bases. This CDR3 region has 15 residues. The V gene's germline CDR1 is SQVTM and CDR2 ANQGSEA. With V trimmed by 3 bases and J by 0 bases, 7 bases remained unmatched. CDR3 residues: CSVETPTGVSYEQYF. The CDR3 DNA follows: TGCAGCGTTGAGACACCGACAGGGGTCTCCTACGAGCAGTACTTC.

The chain links TRBV7-8 to TRBJ2-7; 8 nucleotides match TRBD1. CDR3 length equals 16 residues. The trim removed 4 bases at V and 4 bases at J, leaving 12 bases unmatched. Per the germline V gene, CDR1 is SGHVS and CDR2 is FQNEAQ. The CDR3 region has the DNA TGTGCCAGCAGCTCCATTCAAACAGGGGGGCTATACGAGCAGTACTTC. Translating it yields CASSSIQTGGLYEQYF.

The chain is built from TRBV29-1 and TRBJ1-2; a possible D gene is TRBD1 (5 bases). V was clipped by 4 bases and J by 6 bases, with 12 bases between them. Germline V gives CDR1 SQVTM, CDR2 ANQGSEA. The CDR3 has 12 residues. The chain's CDR3 is CSVVGQGNGYTF. DNA of the CDR3: TGCAGCGTTGTTGGGCAGGGAAATGGCTACACCTTC.

V usage is TRBV30 and J usage is TRBJ1-6; the match to TRBD1 covers 8 bases. The V and J ends lost 3 bases and 15 bases, in that order; junction bases with no gene match: 19. The CDR3 is 16 amino acids. Germline lookup yields CDR1 GTSNPN and CDR2 SVGIG (reference sequence). Here the CDR3 DNA reads TGTGCCTGGAGAAACACCGGACAGGGCGCGAATTGGGGCCTCCACTTT. Translation: CAWRNTGQGANWGLHF.

The chain uses TRBV11-2 and TRBJ2-6; tentatively, D is TRBD1 (6 bases). V lost 10 bases to trimming and J lost 1 base, with 17 bases between them. CDR1 is SGHAT, CDR2 FQNNGV, per germline. This CDR3 has 16 residues. The CDR3 spells CATHRDKSSGANVLTF. The CDR3 nucleotides are TGTGCCACCCACAGGGACAAGTCTTCTGGGGCCAACGTCCTGACTTTC.

This clone occurred a few times. The chain employs TRBV6-1 and TRBJ1-5; tentative D call: TRBD1 (6 bases). Germline values: CDR1 MNHNS, CDR2 SASEGT. The CDR3 totals 16 residues. Trimming removed 3 bases from V and 3 bases from J, with 15 bases in between. The CDR3 DNA reads as TGTGCCAGCAGTGAGTCGGGGGGGCGCAACAATCAGCCCCAGCATTTT. Translating gives CASSESGGRNNQPQHF.

V and J are TRBV19 and TRBJ2-5, with 9 bases that match TRBD2. The CDR3 runs to 12 residues. CDR1 and CDR2 (germline): LNHDA, SQIVND (reference sequence). V trimming: 7 bases; J trimming: 5 bases; junction bases outside the gene matches: 2. For the CDR3, the DNA is TGTGCCAGTAAGGCGGGGGGGGAGACCCAGTACTTC. This codes for CASKAGGETQYF.

V is TRBV29-1 and J is TRBJ1-2; no firm D call. Germline V gene sequence: CDR1 SQVTM, CDR2 ANQGSEA. The CDR3 is 11 amino acids. V shed 3 bases and J shed 6 bases, with 8 bases lying between them. The CDR3 sequence: CSVDDRDGYTF. CDR3 coding DNA: TGCAGCGTTGATGATCGCGATGGCTACACCTTC. The whole variable domain, remainder taken from reference TRBV29-1 and TRBJ1-2, is SAVISQKPSRDICQRGTSLTIQCQVDSQVTMMFWYRQQPGQSLTLIATANQGSEATYESGFVIDKFPISRPNLTFSTLTVSNMSPEDSSIYLCSVDDRDGYTFGSGTRLTVV.

CDR3 in DNA: TGCGCCAGCAGCCCACCTGGGGGGGGCCCAGAGACCCAGTACTTC. Translation gives CASSPPGGGPETQYF. J is TRBJ2-5 and V is TRBV4-1; perhaps TRBD2 as D (7 bases). The germline V gene has CDR1 MGHRA and CDR2 YSYEKL. The CDR3 has 15 amino acids. The V gene lost 4 bases and the J gene lost 4 bases, with 16 bases spanning the gap.

This clone was seen just once. The chain is built from TRBV10-3 and TRBJ2-2, with D possibly being TRBD1 (6 bases). CDR1 is ENHRY, CDR2 SYGVKD, per germline. The CDR3 totals 14 residues. V lost 2 bases and J 7 bases, leaving 11 bases between the germline ends. CDR3 DNA: TGTGCCATCAGTGAGATGACAGGACACGGGGAGCTGTTTTTT. Its translation: CAISEMTGHGELFF.

The chain recombines TRBV6-1 with TRBJ1-2, with no clear D. Trimming left V 6 bases short and J 4 bases short, with 12 bases between. CDR1 MNHNS and CDR2 SASEGT come from the germline V gene. The CDR3 has 13 residues. This chain's CDR3 is CASRLTEIYGYTF. The CDR3 nucleotides are TGTGCCAGCAGATTAACTGAGATCTATGGCTACACCTTC.

This clone was recorded a few times. V is TRBV2 and J is TRBJ1-2; 7 nucleotides match TRBD1. The CDR3 totals 14 residues. J was trimmed by 5 bases and V by 4 bases; bases with no gene match: 7. From germline, CDR1 is SNHLY and CDR2 FYNNEI. The CDR3 loop is CASSGQGPIYGYTF. Here the CDR3 DNA reads TGTGCCAGCAGTGGACAGGGCCCCATTTATGGCTACACCTTC.

The rearrangement uses TRBV19 and TRBJ1-1; TRBD1 agrees at 7 bases. V shed 8 bases, J shed 1 base, and the junction held 4 bases outside the gene matches. Germline V gene lookup returns CDR1 LNHDA and CDR2 SQIVND (reference sequence). The length of the CDR3 is 13 residues. CDR3 amino acids: CASRWDRNTEAFF. DNA for the CDR3: TGTGCCAGTCGGTGGGACAGGAACACTGAAGCTTTCTTT.

The rearrangement uses TRBV7-6 and TRBJ2-3, with D unclear. Germline CDR1 reads SGHVS; CDR2 reads FNYEAQ. CDR3 size: 16 residues. Trimming took off 4 bases at V and 1 base at J, with 15 bases between the two ends. In DNA, the CDR3 is TGTGCCAGCAGCTCCGAATTTGGTGTAGGCACAGATACGCAGTATTTT. Residues: CASSSEFGVGTDTQYF.

The chain combines TRBV6-1 with TRBJ2-2; perhaps TRBD1 as D (5 bases). V was shortened by 6 bases and J by 4 bases, with 12 bases between the two germline ends. CDR3 size: 14 residues. The germline CDR1 and CDR2 sequences are MNHNS and SASEGT. Here the CDR3 reads CASSTTDSTGELFF. CDR3 nucleotide sequence: TGTGCCAGCAGCACCACCGACAGCACCGGGGAGCTGTTTTTT.

CDR3 residues: CASSRGKRDTQYF. DNA of the CDR3: TGTGCCAGCAGCAGGGGGAAGAGAGATACGCAGTATTTT. The V gene is TRBV14, the J gene TRBJ2-3, with D possibly matching TRBD1 (6 bases). The ends were cut back, 5 bases at V and 5 bases at J, with 11 bases in the middle. CDR1 is SGHDN and CDR2 is FVKESK in the germline V gene. CDR3 length equals 13 residues.